This TCR beta chain was recovered during a study of blood T cell repertoires in COVID-19. The CDR3 runs to 14 residues. Germline V gene lookup returns CDR1 MNHNY and CDR2 SVGAGI (reference sequence). The V gene end was trimmed by 2 bases and the J gene end by 4 bases; junction bases not matched to a gene: 0. Repertoires were generated with immunoSEQ multiplex PCR, while TCRdb's copy carries only in-frame clones and drops some. The sample lists 150,000 to 200,000 clones, around 80% occurring once. The sequence was obtained from a woman of 80 years or more with COVID-19, enrolled during active disease. What was sequenced was peripheral blood. This rearrangement joins TRBV6-6 to TRBJ2-3, with 10 bases that match TRBD1. DNA for the CDR3: TGTGCCAGCAGTTACGGACAGGGGGCAGATACGCAGTATTTT. Its translation is CASSYGQGADTQYF.